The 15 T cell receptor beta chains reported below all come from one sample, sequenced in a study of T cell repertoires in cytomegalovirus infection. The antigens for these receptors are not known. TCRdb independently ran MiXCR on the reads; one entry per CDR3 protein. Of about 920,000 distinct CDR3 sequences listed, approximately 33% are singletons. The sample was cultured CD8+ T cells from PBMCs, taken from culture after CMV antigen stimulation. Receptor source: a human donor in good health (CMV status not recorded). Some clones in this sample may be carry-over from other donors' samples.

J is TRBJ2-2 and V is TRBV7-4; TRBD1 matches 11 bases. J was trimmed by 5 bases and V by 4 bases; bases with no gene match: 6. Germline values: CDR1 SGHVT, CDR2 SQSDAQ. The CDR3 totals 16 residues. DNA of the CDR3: TGTGCCAGCAGCTCCGCGGGACAGGGGGAAACCGGGGAGCTGTTTTTT. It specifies CASSSAGQGETGELFF.

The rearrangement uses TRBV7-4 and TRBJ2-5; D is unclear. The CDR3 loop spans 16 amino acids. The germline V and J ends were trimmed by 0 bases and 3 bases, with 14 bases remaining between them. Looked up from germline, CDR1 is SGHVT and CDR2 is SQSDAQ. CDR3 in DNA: TGTGCCAGCAGCTTAGCCAAAGCCCCGACCAAAGAGACCCAGTACTTC. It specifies CASSLAKAPTKETQYF.

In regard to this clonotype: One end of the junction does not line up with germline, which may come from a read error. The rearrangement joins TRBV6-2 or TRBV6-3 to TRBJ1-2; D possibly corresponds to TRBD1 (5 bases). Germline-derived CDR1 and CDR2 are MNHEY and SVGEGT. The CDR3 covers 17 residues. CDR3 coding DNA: TGTGCCAACAGTCCCCGGGGAGGAAAACGGGGCTTCTATGGCTACACCTTC. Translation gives CANSPRGGKRGFYGYTF.

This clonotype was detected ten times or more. DNA for the CDR3: TGTGCCAGCAGCTTGTATGCTCTGGGAACCATGAACACTGAAGCTTTCTTT. Amino acids: CASSLYALGTMNTEAFF. The chain has TRBV7-8 and TRBJ1-1, with D unresolved. Trimming pared 3 bases from V and 0 bases from J, leaving 17 bases between. Germline V gives CDR1 SGHVS, CDR2 FQNEAQ. CDR3 size: 17 residues.

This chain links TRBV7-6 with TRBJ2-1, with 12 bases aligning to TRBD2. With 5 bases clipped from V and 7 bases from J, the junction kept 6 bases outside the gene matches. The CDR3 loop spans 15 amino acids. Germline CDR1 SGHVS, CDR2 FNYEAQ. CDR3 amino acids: CASSPGLAGENEQFF. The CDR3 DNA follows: TGTGCCAGCAGCCCGGGACTAGCGGGTGAAAATGAGCAGTTCTTC.

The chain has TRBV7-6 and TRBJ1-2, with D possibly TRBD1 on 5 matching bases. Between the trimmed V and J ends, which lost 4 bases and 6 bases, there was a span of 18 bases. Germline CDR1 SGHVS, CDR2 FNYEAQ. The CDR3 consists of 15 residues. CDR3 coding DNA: TGTGCCAGCAGCTCAGGTCCGGGGGGGTCTGATGGCTACACCTTC. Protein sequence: CASSSGPGGSDGYTF.

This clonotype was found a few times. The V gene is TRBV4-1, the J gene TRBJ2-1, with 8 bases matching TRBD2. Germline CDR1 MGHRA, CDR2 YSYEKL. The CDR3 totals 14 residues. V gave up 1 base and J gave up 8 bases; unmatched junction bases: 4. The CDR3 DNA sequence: TGCGCCAGCAGCCAAGCGGGGGGGGGCTATGAGCAGTTCTTC. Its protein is CASSQAGGGYEQFF.

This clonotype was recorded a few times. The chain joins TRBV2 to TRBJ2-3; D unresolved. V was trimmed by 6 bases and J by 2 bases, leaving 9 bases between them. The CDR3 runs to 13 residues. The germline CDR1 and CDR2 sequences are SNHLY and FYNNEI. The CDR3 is CASRGSYTDTQYF. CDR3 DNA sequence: TGTGCCAGCAGAGGATCTTACACAGATACGCAGTATTTT.

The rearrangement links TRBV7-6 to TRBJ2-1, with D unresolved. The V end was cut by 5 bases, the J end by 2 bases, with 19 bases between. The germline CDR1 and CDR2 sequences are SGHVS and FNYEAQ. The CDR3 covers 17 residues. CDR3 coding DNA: TGTGCCAGCAGCCCTAGTATTTGGGGTTCCACCTACAATGAGCAGTTCTTC. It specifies CASSPSIWGSTYNEQFF. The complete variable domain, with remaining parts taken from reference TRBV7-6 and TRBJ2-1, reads GAGVSQSPRYKVTKRGQDVALRCDPISGHVSLYWYRQALGQGPEFLTYFNYEAQQDKSGLPNDRFSAERPEGSISTLTIQRTEQRDSAMYRCASSPSIWGSTYNEQFFGPGTRLTVL.

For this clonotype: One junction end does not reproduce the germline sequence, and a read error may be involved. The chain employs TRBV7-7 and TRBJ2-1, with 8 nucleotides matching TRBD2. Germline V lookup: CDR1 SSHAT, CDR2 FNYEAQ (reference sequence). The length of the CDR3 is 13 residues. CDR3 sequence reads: CASSLDSSGEQFF. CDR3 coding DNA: TGTGCTAGCAGCTTAGATTCTAGCGGGGAGCAGTTCTTC.

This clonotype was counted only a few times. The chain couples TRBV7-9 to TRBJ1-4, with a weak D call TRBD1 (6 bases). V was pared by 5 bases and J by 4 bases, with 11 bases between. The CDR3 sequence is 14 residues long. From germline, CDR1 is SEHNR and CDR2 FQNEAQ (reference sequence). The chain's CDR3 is CASSLDRDNEKLFF. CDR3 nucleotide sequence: TGTGCCAGCAGCCTGGACAGAGATAATGAAAAACTGTTTTTT.

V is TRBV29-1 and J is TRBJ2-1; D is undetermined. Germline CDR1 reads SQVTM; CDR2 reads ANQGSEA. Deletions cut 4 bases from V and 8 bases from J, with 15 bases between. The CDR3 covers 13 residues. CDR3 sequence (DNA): TGCAGCGTTGTTGCCCCTCGCCGTGATGAGCAGTTCTTC. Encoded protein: CSVVAPRRDEQFF.

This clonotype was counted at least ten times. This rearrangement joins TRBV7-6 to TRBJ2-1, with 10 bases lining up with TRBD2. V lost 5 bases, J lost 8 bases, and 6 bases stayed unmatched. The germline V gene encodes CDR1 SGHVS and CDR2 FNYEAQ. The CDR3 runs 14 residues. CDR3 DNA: TGTGCCAGCAGCCAACCTAGCGGGGGCGATGAGCAGTTCTTC. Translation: CASSQPSGGDEQFF.

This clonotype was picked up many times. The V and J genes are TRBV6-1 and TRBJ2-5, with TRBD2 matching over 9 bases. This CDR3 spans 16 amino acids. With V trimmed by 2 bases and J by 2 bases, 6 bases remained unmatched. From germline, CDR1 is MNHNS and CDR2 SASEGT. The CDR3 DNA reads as TGTGCCAGCAGTGAATGGTTGGCGGGGGGGCAAGAGACCCAGTACTTC. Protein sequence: CASSEWLAGGQETQYF.

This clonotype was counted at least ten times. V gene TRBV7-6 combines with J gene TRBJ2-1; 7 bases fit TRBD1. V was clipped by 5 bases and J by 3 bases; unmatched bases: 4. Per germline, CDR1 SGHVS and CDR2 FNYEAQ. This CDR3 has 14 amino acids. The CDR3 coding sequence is TGTGCCAGCAGCCTGACAGGGATCTACAATGAGCAGTTCTTC. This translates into CASSLTGIYNEQFF.